This T cell receptor (beta chain) was recovered during a study of blood T cell repertoires in COVID-19. TCRdb's table, derived via immunoSEQ multiplex PCR, lists solely in-frame clones and lacks some. The sample shows 650,000 to 800,000 clones, 75% to 90% of them seen only once. V lost 6 bases and J 4 bases, leaving 9 bases between the germline ends. CDR3 size: 12 residues. This chain connects TRBV12-3 or TRBV12-4 to TRBJ1-2, with D possibly being TRBD1 (5 bases). Sequenced sample: peripheral blood. The receptor's source is a young woman with acute or convalescent COVID-19. This CDR3 is CASSAGGYGYTF. CDR3 in DNA: TGTGCCAGCAGCGCCGGGGGCTATGGCTACACCTTC.